Shown below are 6 T cell receptor beta chains from a single sample sequenced in a study of OX40 agonist ivuxolimab in advanced cancers. TCRdb's copy holds only in-frame clones and misses some; the assay was immunoSEQ multiplex PCR. The sample shows about 19,000 clones, 78% of them seen only once. Sequences were derived from CD4+ or CD8+ T cells sorted from blood, sampled in a trial of the OX40 agonist ivuxolimab. The receptor set was obtained from an adult with an advanced solid tumor such as melanoma, head and neck, liver or kidney cancer.

V and J are TRBV7-6 and TRBJ2-7; D call uncertain. CDR1 and CDR2 (germline): SGHVS, FNYEAQ. Trimming removed 1 base at V and 6 bases at J, with 10 bases between. This CDR3 has 13 amino acids. DNA of the CDR3: TGTGCCAGCAGCTTAGTCCCCAGCCCCGAGCAGTACTTC. Protein: CASSLVPSPEQYF.

This clone is medium-sized (0.01 to 0.1%) in the sample. This chain connects TRBV28 to TRBJ1-2, with D unclear. There are 13 residues in the CDR3. Per the germline V gene, CDR1 is MDHEN and CDR2 is SYDVKM. Trimming stripped 2 bases from V and 8 bases from J, with 12 bases between. CDR3 nucleotides: TGTGCCAGCAGTTTAAGGTCCGACGGGGGCTACACCTTC. Amino acid sequence: CASSLRSDGGYTF.

The V call is TRBV4-1, the J call TRBJ1-5; 7 positions match TRBD1. The J segment lost 4 bases and the V segment lost 3 bases, leaving 9 bases of the junction unmatched. The CDR3 sequence is 16 residues long. Germline loops: CDR1 MGHRA, CDR2 YSYEKL. DNA for the CDR3: TGCGCCAGCAGCCAGCTCCCGGGACAGAGAAATCAGCCCCAGCATTTT. Amino acids: CASSQLPGQRNQPQHF.

The V and J genes are TRBV28 and TRBJ2-7, with 7 positions matching TRBD1. CDR3 length: 15 residues. Germline trimming cut 6 bases from V and 1 base from J; bases unmatched to any gene: 9. Germline V gene sequence: CDR1 MDHEN, CDR2 SYDVKM. CDR3 amino acids: CASSPRQGPSYEQYF. The CDR3 nucleotides are TGTGCCAGCAGCCCCCGACAGGGACCTTCCTACGAGCAGTACTTC.

CDR3 nucleotides: TGTGCCAGTAGTAGCGGGGCCAGCTCCTACAATGAGCAGTTCTTC. Translated, it gives CASSSGASSYNEQFF. V is TRBV19 and J is TRBJ2-1, with a weak D call TRBD2 (6 bases). The V gene's germline CDR1 is LNHDA and CDR2 SQIVND (reference sequence). Trimming removed 4 bases at V and 0 bases at J, with 10 bases between. The CDR3 is made up of 15 amino acids.

J is TRBJ1-4 and V is TRBV27; D remains unclear. The germline gives CDR1 MNHEY, CDR2 SMNVEV (reference sequence). This CDR3 has 15 amino acids. V was clipped by 3 bases and J by 0 bases, with 8 bases between them. CDR3 loop: CASSFEFATNEKLFF. The CDR3 coding sequence is TGTGCCAGCAGTTTTGAGTTCGCAACTAATGAAAAACTGTTTTTT.